This T cell receptor (beta chain) was profiled in a study of identical twins. Germline values: CDR1 MNHNS, CDR2 SASEGT. The CDR3 is made up of 15 amino acids. The V gene lost 5 bases and the J gene lost 1 base, with 11 bases spanning the gap. General study findings and limits: There were fewer insertions in abundant cord blood beta clonotypes, but memory repertoires showed no such pattern. Twins shared out-of-frame alpha sequences with excess low generation probability.

TCRdb recomputed calls from the 5' RACE reads with MiXCR, one row per CDR3 protein. The table shows around 670,000 distinct CDR3 sequences, with over 5% occurring only once. This clonotype was seen ten or more times. Antigen unknown. The sample taken for sequencing was naive T cells sorted from blood. The clonotype comes from a man aged 18 to 30 in good health. The chain employs TRBV6-1 and TRBJ2-2; unclear D gene. The CDR3 region is CASSPPRENTGELFF. The CDR3, as DNA: TGTGCCAGCAGTCCCCCCCGAGAGAACACCGGGGAGCTGTTTTTT.